Below, 21 T cell receptor beta chains from the same sample are listed, as sequenced in a study of control samples from healthy donors and cancer patients. The table came from immunoSEQ multiplex PCR; TCRdb's copy has only in-frame clones and leaves some out. This table has approximately 70,000 clones, 84% appearing once. Specimen: blood. These receptors came from a middle-aged man in good health.

The J gene is TRBJ1-4, the V gene TRBV10-1, with TRBD1 matching over 8 bases. This CDR3 comprises 16 residues. CDR1 and CDR2 (germline): WNHNN, SYGVQD (reference sequence). Trimming cost V 4 bases and J 0 bases; bases outside gene matches: 4. CDR3: CASSGQGYATNEKLFF. Here the CDR3 DNA reads TGCGCCAGCAGTGGACAGGGGTATGCAACTAATGAAAAACTGTTTTTT.

The chain links TRBV20-1 to TRBJ1-4; D is uncertain. The germline CDR1 and CDR2 sequences are DFQATT and SNEGSKA (reference sequence). With 3 bases removed from V and 6 bases from J, the gap between germline ends came to 5 bases. The length of the CDR3 is 11 residues. DNA of the CDR3: TGCAGTGCTAGGGATGATGAAAAACTGTTTTTT. Its protein is CSARDDEKLFF.

The genes are TRBV12-5 and TRBJ2-2, with 7 nucleotides matching TRBD2. The CDR3 is 18 residues long. The germline V gene encodes CDR1 LGHNT and CDR2 FRNRAP. V lost 5 bases and J lost 2; bases outside the gene matches: 14. The chain's CDR3 is CASGMRIRTRTNTGELFF. DNA for the CDR3: TGTGCTAGTGGTATGAGGATAAGGACTAGAACAAACACCGGGGAGCTGTTTTTT.

On this clone: The sample carries other DNA sequences with the same CDR3. The chain couples TRBV18 to TRBJ1-5; 11 bases are a match to TRBD1. The V segment lost 3 bases and the J segment 2 bases; nucleotides outside the gene matches: 0. The germline V gene has CDR1 KGHSH and CDR2 LQKENI. The CDR3 is 15 residues long. CDR3 DNA sequence: TGTGCCAGCTCACCGGGACAGGGGGGCAATCAGCCCCAGCATTTT. Translated, it gives CASSPGQGGNQPQHF.

The V call is TRBV4-2, the J call TRBJ1-4; no clear D. The V end was cut by 4 bases, the J end by 8 bases, with 11 bases between. The CDR3 loop spans 13 amino acids. CDR1 is LGHNA and CDR2 is YNFKEQ in the germline V gene. The CDR3 protein is CASSPTGEEKLFF. CDR3 bases: TGTGCCAGCAGCCCCACTGGGGAAGAAAAACTGTTTTTT.

The chain joins TRBV5-1 to TRBJ2-4; D may be TRBD1 (6 bases). Germline-derived CDR1 and CDR2 are SGHRS and YFSETQ. This CDR3 region has 20 residues. The ends were cut back, 0 bases at V and 0 bases at J, with 22 bases in the middle. CDR3 region: CASSLGPGQRLPLAKNIQYF. The CDR3 DNA sequence: TGCGCCAGCAGCTTGGGACCGGGACAAAGACTTCCACTAGCCAAAAACATTCAGTACTTC.

This sequence joins TRBV27 and TRBJ1-1; 8 bases match TRBD1. Germline CDR1 MNHEY, CDR2 SMNVEV (reference sequence). This CDR3 has 16 amino acids. With 5 bases clipped from V and 0 bases from J, the junction kept 8 bases outside the gene matches. The CDR3 here is CASSPTGGVVNTEAFF. CDR3 DNA sequence: TGTGCCAGCAGTCCAACAGGGGGAGTCGTGAACACTGAAGCTTTCTTT.

The chain links TRBV11-2 to TRBJ2-7; D ambiguous. Germline V gene lookup returns CDR1 SGHAT and CDR2 FQNNGV. Trimming cost V 5 bases and J 7 bases, with 18 bases left between them. The CDR3 is made up of 14 amino acids. The CDR3, as DNA: TGTGCCAGCAGCCCTCCGGGCGGCTGGGAAGAGCAGTACTTC. It codes for CASSPPGGWEEQYF.

The rearrangement uses TRBV6-1 and TRBJ2-3; D may match TRBD1 or TRBD2 (5 bases each). Germline CDR1 is MNHNS and CDR2 is SASEGT. V was trimmed by 0 bases and J by 1 base, leaving 11 bases between them. The CDR3 totals 16 residues. This CDR3 reads CASSEALGRGTDTQYF. Written as DNA, the CDR3 is TGTGCCAGCAGTGAAGCCTTGGGACGGGGCACAGATACGCAGTATTTT.

This clone was observed a handful of times. The chain carries TRBV9 and TRBJ2-7; the match to TRBD1 covers 10 bases. Germline CDR1 is SGDLS and CDR2 is YYNGEE. V trimming: 3 bases; J trimming: 0 bases; junction bases outside the gene matches: 9. The CDR3 length is 17 residues. CDR3 residues: CASSARSDRGSSYEQYF. The CDR3 region has the DNA TGTGCCAGCAGCGCGAGATCGGACAGGGGGAGCTCCTACGAGCAGTACTTC.

This clone was detected a few times. The chain carries TRBV6-5 and TRBJ1-2; 8 bases line up with TRBD1. Germline V lookup: CDR1 MNHEY, CDR2 SVGAGI. V lost 7 bases to trimming and J lost 8 bases; unmatched junction nucleotides: 6. The CDR3 spans 12 residues. In DNA form, the CDR3 reads TGTGCCAGCACACGACAGGGGAAGGGCTACACCTTC. Amino acids: CASTRQGKGYTF.

This clone was found a few times. The rearrangement links TRBV7-3 to TRBJ1-2; 11 bases map to TRBD1. The V gene end was trimmed by 4 bases and the J gene end by 6 bases; junction bases not matched to a gene: 1. The CDR3 is 13 amino acids. Germline V lookup: CDR1 SGHTA, CDR2 FQGTGA. Here the CDR3 DNA reads TGTGCCAGCAGCTGGACAGGGGGCAATGGCTACACCTTC. Its protein product is CASSWTGGNGYTF.

The rearrangement joins TRBV25-1 to TRBJ1-6; weak D call: TRBD1 (5 bases). CDR1 MGHDK and CDR2 SYGVNS come from the germline V gene. CDR3 length equals 14 residues. Trimming cost V 3 bases and J 9 bases, with 12 bases left between them. This CDR3 is CASSEGRGRSPLHF. CDR3 DNA: TGTGCCAGCAGTGAGGGGCGGGGACGTTCACCCCTCCACTTT. Filled out from reference TRBV25-1 and TRBJ1-6, the complete variable domain reads EADIYQTPRYLVIGTGKKITLECSQTMGHDKMYWYQQDPGMELHLIHYSYGVNSTEKGDLSSESTVSRIRTEHFPLTLESARPSHTSQYLCASSEGRGRSPLHFGNGTRLTVT.

V and J are TRBV30 and TRBJ1-6, with 7 bases matching TRBD1. The CDR3 sequence is 13 residues long. Germline trimming cut 2 bases from V and 9 bases from J; bases unmatched to any gene: 4. The germline V gene has CDR1 GTSNPN and CDR2 SVGIG (reference sequence). CDR3 coding DNA: TGTGCCTGGAGTAGGCAGGGGGGTTCACCCCTCCACTTT. As protein: CAWSRQGGSPLHF. Full variable domain (rest looked up from reference TRBV30 and TRBJ1-6): SQTIHQWPATLVQPVGSPLSLECTVEGTSNPNLYWYRQAAGRGLQLLFYSVGIGQISSEVPQNLSASRPQDRQFILSSKKLLLSDSGFYLCAWSRQGGSPLHFGNGTRLTVT.

The rearrangement uses TRBV28 and TRBJ1-1, with unresolved D. The ends were cut back, 6 bases at V and 2 bases at J, with 10 bases in the middle. The CDR3 has 13 residues. Germline CDR1 MDHEN, CDR2 SYDVKM. The CDR3 spells CASSNSINTEAFF. For the CDR3, the DNA is TGTGCCAGCAGCAACTCGATAAACACTGAAGCTTTCTTT. The full variable domain, completed using reference TRBV28 and TRBJ1-1, is DVKVTQSSRYLVKRTGEKVFLECVQDMDHENMFWYRQDPGLGLRLIYFSYDVKMKEKGDIPEGYSVSREKKERFSLILESASTNQTSMYLCASSNSINTEAFFGQGTRLTVV.

The V and J genes are TRBV5-1 and TRBJ1-2; 9 nucleotides line up with TRBD1. Germline values: CDR1 SGHRS, CDR2 YFSETQ. The CDR3 loop spans 15 amino acids. Trimming took 4 bases from V and 6 from J; bases not matched to a gene: 10. Here the CDR3 reads CASSHDRGERNGYTF. In nucleotides, the CDR3 is TGCGCCAGCAGCCATGACAGGGGGGAGAGGAATGGCTACACCTTC.

The V and J genes are TRBV21-1 and TRBJ2-7; the D call TRBD1 from the table was never checked on the DNA. TRBV21-1 is described as a pseudogene. The CDR3 length is 14 residues. Here the CDR3 reads CASISSKGDYEQYF. As DNA, the CDR3 is TGTGCCAGCATCAGCTCAAAGGGGGACTACGAGCAGTACTTC.

The chain links TRBV27 to TRBJ2-7; unclear D gene. The CDR3 is 13 residues long. From germline, CDR1 is MNHEY and CDR2 SMNVEV (reference sequence). Trimming shortened V by 7 bases and J by 4 bases, and 14 bases separated the two germline ends. The CDR3 coding sequence is TGTGCCAGCACACGAGGTTCCCAGTACGAGCAGTACTTC. It translates to CASTRGSQYEQYF.

This chain links TRBV19 with TRBJ2-5; TRBD2 aligns across 8 bases. From germline, CDR1 is LNHDA and CDR2 SQIVND (reference sequence). The CDR3 is made up of 15 amino acids. V lost 2 bases, J lost 3 bases, and 5 bases stayed unmatched. CDR3 sequence (DNA): TGTGCCAGTAGTATACGAGCGGGAGTAGAAGAGACCCAGTACTTC. Protein product: CASSIRAGVEETQYF.

This chain joins TRBV6-6 and TRBJ1-2, with TRBD1 as a possible D gene (6 bases). Germline CDR1 MNHNY, CDR2 SVGAGI (reference sequence). CDR3 length: 16 residues. Trimming took off 0 bases at V and 6 bases at J, with 17 bases between the two ends. As DNA, the CDR3 is TGTGCCAGCAGTTACTCGACAGACAGGTCGGGGCATGGCTACACCTTC. It codes for CASSYSTDRSGHGYTF.

The chain recombines TRBV19 with TRBJ1-2; 7 positions agree with TRBD1. V lost 7 bases and J lost 6; bases outside the gene matches: 8. This CDR3 region has 13 residues. Germline loops: CDR1 LNHDA, CDR2 SQIVND (reference sequence). CDR3 sequence (DNA): TGTGCCAGTATTGAATTTCAGGGGGATGGCTACACCTTC. Its protein is CASIEFQGDGYTF.